This T cell receptor (beta chain) is from a study of T cells after yellow fever vaccination. Study as a whole: Fractions containing few cells were prepared with SMART-Seq v4 Ultra Low Input.

5'RACE template switching produced TCR cDNA carrying a universal primer site and UMIs. In TCRdb, the 5' RACE reads were re-called with MiXCR into one record per CDR3 protein. The table shows some 250,000 distinct CDR3 sequences, with more than 3.5% occurring only once. The study, taken as a whole, reports: Post-booster repertoires again held most primary-vaccination clones (about 96% CD4, about 90% CD8). A limited proportion of clonotypes was detected within both the CD4 and CD8 compartments.

This clonotype was seen at least ten times. No antigen is known for it. The sequence derives from a man between 18 and 35 years old who received the YFV17D yellow fever vaccine. Sequences were derived from PBMCs, sampled 15 days after the yellow fever booster vaccination.

The chain's CDR3 is CASSQEIGVSSPLHF. The CDR3, as DNA: TGTGCCAGCAGCCAAGAGATCGGGGTTTCTTCACCCCTCCACTTT. This sequence joins TRBV14 and TRBJ1-6; D gene ambiguous. CDR1 and CDR2 (germline): SGHDN, FVKESK. The CDR3 sequence is 15 residues long. V shed 0 bases and J shed 9 bases, with 12 bases lying between them.